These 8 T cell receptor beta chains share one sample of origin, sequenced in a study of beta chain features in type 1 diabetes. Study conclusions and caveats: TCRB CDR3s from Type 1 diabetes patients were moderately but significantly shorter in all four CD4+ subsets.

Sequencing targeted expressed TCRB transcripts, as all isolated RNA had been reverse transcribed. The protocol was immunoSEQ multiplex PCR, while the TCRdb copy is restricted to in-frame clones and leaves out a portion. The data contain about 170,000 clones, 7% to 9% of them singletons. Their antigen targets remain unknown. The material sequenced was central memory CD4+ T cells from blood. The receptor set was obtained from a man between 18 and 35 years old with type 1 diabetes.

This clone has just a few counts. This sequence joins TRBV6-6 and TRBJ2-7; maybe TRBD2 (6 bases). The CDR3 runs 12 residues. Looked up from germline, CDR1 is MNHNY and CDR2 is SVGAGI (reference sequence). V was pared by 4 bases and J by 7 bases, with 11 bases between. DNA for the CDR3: TGTGCCAGCAGTTTGCGGGGAACGGAGCAGTACTTC. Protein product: CASSLRGTEQYF.

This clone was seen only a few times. DNA for the CDR3: TGCGCCAGCAGTCAATCGCCCCCAGGGGGCTCCTACGAGCAGTACTTC. Its translation is CASSQSPPGGSYEQYF. J is TRBJ2-7 and V is TRBV23-1; 7 bases agree with TRBD1. TRBV23-1 carries the ORF label, with uncertain function. The length of the CDR3 is 16 residues. V shed 0 bases and J 0 bases; nucleotides not matched to a gene: 5.

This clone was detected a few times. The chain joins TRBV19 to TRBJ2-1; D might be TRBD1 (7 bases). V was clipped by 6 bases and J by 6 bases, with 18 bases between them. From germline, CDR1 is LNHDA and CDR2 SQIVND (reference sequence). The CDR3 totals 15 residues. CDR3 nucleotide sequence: TGTGCCAGTAGAACACGACAGGGAGGCACCAATGAGCAGTTCTTC. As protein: CASRTRQGGTNEQFF.

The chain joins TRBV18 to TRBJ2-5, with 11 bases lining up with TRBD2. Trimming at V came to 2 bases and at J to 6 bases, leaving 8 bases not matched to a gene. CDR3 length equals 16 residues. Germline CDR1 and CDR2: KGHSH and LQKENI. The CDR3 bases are TGTGCCAGCTCACCAATAGGGACTAGCGGAGGTCAGACCCAGTACTTC. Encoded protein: CASSPIGTSGGQTQYF.

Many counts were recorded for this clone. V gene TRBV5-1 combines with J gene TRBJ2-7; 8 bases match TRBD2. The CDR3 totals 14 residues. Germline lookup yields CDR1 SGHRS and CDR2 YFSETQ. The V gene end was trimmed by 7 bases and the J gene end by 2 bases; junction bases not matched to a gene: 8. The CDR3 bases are TGCGCCAGCTGGGAATCTAGCGGGCCCTACGAGCAGTACTTC. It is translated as CASWESSGPYEQYF.

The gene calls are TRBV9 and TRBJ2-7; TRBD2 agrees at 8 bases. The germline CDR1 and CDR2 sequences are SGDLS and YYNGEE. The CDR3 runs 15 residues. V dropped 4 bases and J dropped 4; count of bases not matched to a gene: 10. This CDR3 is CASSPRLAGFYEQYF. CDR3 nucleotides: TGTGCCAGCAGCCCCCGGCTAGCGGGTTTTTACGAGCAGTACTTC.

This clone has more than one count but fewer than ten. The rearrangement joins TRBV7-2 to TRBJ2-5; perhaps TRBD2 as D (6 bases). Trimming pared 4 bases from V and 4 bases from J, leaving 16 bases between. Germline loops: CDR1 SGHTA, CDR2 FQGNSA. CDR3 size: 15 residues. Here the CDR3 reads CASSSMGQGGETQYF. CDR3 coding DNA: TGTGCCAGCAGCTCGATGGGGCAGGGAGGAGAGACCCAGTACTTC.

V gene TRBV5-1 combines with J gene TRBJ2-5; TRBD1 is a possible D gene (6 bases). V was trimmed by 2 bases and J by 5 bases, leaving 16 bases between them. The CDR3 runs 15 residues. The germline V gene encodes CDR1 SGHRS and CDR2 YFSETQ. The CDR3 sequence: CASSFAQGNRETQYF. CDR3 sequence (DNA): TGCGCCAGCAGCTTTGCCCAGGGGAATAGGGAGACCCAGTACTTC.